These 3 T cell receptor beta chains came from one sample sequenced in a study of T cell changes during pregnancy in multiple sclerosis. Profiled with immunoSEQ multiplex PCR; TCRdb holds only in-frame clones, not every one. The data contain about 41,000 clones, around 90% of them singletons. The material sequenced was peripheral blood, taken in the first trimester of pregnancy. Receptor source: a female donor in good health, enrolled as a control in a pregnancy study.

This chain's CDR3 is CASSEPQGIQYF. The CDR3 DNA reads TGTGCCAGCAGTGAACCACAGGGAATTCAGTACTTC. The V gene is TRBV2, the J gene TRBJ2-4, with D possibly being TRBD1 (6 bases). Germline CDR1 reads SNHLY; CDR2 reads FYNNEI. The CDR3 is 12 residues long. Trimming removed 2 bases from V and 10 bases from J, with 9 bases in between.

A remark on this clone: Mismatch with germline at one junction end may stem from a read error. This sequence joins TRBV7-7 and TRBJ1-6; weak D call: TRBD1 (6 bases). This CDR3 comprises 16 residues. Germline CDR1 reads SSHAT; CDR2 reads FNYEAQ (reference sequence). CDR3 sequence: CASSLARAGDGSPLHF. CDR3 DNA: TGTGCTAGCAGCTTAGCTCGGGCAGGGGATGGTTCACCCCTCCACTTT.

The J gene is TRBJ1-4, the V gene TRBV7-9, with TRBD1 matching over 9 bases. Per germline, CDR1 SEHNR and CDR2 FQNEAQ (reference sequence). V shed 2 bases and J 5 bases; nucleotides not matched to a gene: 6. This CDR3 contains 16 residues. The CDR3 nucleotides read TGTGCCAGCAGCTTACCCTGGGACAGGGTAAATGAAAAACTGTTTTTT. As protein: CASSLPWDRVNEKLFF.